Below, 21 T cell receptor beta chains from the same sample are listed, as sequenced in a study of sequential checkpoint blockade in melanoma. Sequencing was performed with immunoSEQ multiplex PCR; in TCRdb, only in-frame clones are kept and a portion is missing. The sample includes under 40,000 clones, about 88% seen only once; the top ten take about an eighth. Specified treatment: randomized to nivolumab then ipilimumab (arm A) or the reverse (arm B). The sequences come from CD8+ T cells sorted from blood (inferred from file names), collected from a patient given nivolumab and ipilimumab in sequence. The receptor set was obtained from a human donor with melanoma.

This sequence joins TRBV28 and TRBJ2-3; the D gene is possibly TRBD2 (5 bases). CDR1 is MDHEN, CDR2 SYDVKM, per germline. The CDR3 totals 16 residues. Trimming stripped 6 bases from V and 4 bases from J, with 20 bases between. Here the CDR3 reads CASSTEAAPRADTQYF. CDR3 nucleotide sequence: TGTGCCAGCAGCACCGAAGCGGCGCCGAGGGCAGATACGCAGTATTTT.

The gene calls are TRBV11-2 and TRBJ2-2; D is possibly TRBD2 (6 bases). The CDR3 runs to 16 residues. Germline values: CDR1 SGHAT, CDR2 FQNNGV. Trimming took off 1 base at V and 6 bases at J, with 15 bases between the two ends. CDR3 in amino acids: CASSLGGLFVAGELFF. The CDR3 DNA is TGTGCCAGCAGCTTAGGGGGACTCTTTGTCGCCGGGGAGCTGTTTTTT.

The chain links TRBV7-2 to TRBJ2-2, with D unresolved. The germline CDR1 and CDR2 sequences are SGHTA and FQGNSA. Trimming cost V 0 bases and J 4 bases, with 9 bases left between them. The CDR3 has 15 amino acids. Here the CDR3 reads CASSLAYRPTGELFF. The CDR3 DNA reads as TGTGCCAGCAGCTTAGCATACAGACCCACCGGGGAGCTGTTTTTT.

This chain links TRBV13 with TRBJ1-5; 10 nucleotides match TRBD1. This CDR3 has 16 residues. Germline CDR1 reads PRHDT; CDR2 reads FYEKMQ (reference sequence). V gave up 0 bases and J gave up 6 bases; unmatched junction bases: 5. In nucleotides, the CDR3 is TGTGCCAGCAGCTTAGGCCTGGGACAGGGGAGTCAGCCCCAGCATTTT. Protein sequence: CASSLGLGQGSQPQHF. Drawing the rest from reference TRBV13 and TRBJ1-5, the complete variable domain is AAGVIQSPRHLIKEKRETATLKCYPIPRHDTVYWYQQGPGQDPQFLISFYEKMQSDKGSIPDRFSAQQFSDYHSELNMSSLELGDSALYFCASSLGLGQGSQPQHFGDGTRLSIL.

The rearrangement uses TRBV7-9 and TRBJ2-3, with a tentative D call TRBD2 (5 bases). The germline gives CDR1 SEHNR, CDR2 FQNEAQ (reference sequence). The CDR3 has 14 amino acids. The V gene lost 2 bases and the J gene lost 6 bases, with 12 bases spanning the gap. CDR3 sequence: CASSLRGMGDTQYF. The CDR3 DNA is TGTGCCAGCAGCTTAAGAGGGATGGGCGATACGCAGTATTTT.

The CDR3 reads CASSYSGTGGFGEQFF. DNA of the CDR3: TGTGCCAGCAGTTACTCTGGGACTGGAGGCTTTGGTGAGCAGTTCTTC. V gene TRBV6-5 combines with J gene TRBJ2-1; TRBD2 might be the D (6 bases). Per germline, CDR1 MNHEY and CDR2 SVGAGI. V shed 0 bases and J shed 9 bases, with 18 bases lying between them. The CDR3 loop spans 16 amino acids.

The V and J genes are TRBV9 and TRBJ1-2; D remains unclear. V was clipped by 3 bases and J by 7 bases, with 16 bases between them. CDR3 length: 14 amino acids. Per the germline V gene, CDR1 is SGDLS and CDR2 is YYNGEE. The CDR3, as DNA: TGTGCCAGCAGCGATGGAGGGTCGACGAGTGGCTACACCTTC. Its translation: CASSDGGSTSGYTF.

The CDR3: CASSVTGMNTEAFF. The DNA for the CDR3 is TGTGCCAGTAGTGTGACAGGAATGAACACTGAAGCTTTCTTT. This rearrangement joins TRBV19 to TRBJ1-1, with D possibly being TRBD1 (6 bases). Looked up from germline, CDR1 is LNHDA and CDR2 is SQIVND (reference sequence). CDR3 length: 14 amino acids. Between the trimmed V and J ends, which lost 5 bases and 0 bases, there was a span of 10 bases.

The chain is built from TRBV4-2 and TRBJ2-2; TRBD1 matches 8 bases. Germline V gene sequence: CDR1 LGHNA, CDR2 YNFKEQ. The CDR3 is made up of 17 amino acids. With 2 bases clipped from V and 4 bases from J, the junction kept 9 bases outside the gene matches. The CDR3 reads CASSQRTGPGFTGELFF. As DNA, the CDR3 is TGTGCCAGCAGCCAAAGGACAGGGCCCGGCTTCACCGGGGAGCTGTTTTTT.

This chain joins TRBV4-3 and TRBJ2-2; 9 nucleotides line up with TRBD1. The CDR3 is 13 residues long. Germline V CDR1 and CDR2: LGHNA, YSLEER. The J segment lost 8 bases and the V segment lost 6 bases, leaving 4 bases of the junction unmatched. CDR3 residues: CASRGQGVGELFF. DNA of the CDR3: TGCGCCAGCAGGGGACAGGGCGTAGGGGAGCTGTTTTTT.

This chain connects TRBV27 to TRBJ2-2, with D possibly matching TRBD1 (5 bases). The ends were cut back, 4 bases at V and 1 base at J, with 13 bases in the middle. Germline CDR1 is MNHEY and CDR2 is SMNVEV (reference sequence). The length of the CDR3 is 16 residues. Here the CDR3 DNA reads TGTGCCAGCAGTTCCCTCGGACATGAGAACACCGGGGAGCTGTTTTTT. It translates to CASSSLGHENTGELFF.

V is TRBV4-3 and J is TRBJ2-1, with 13 nucleotides matching TRBD2. Germline V CDR1 and CDR2: LGHNA, YSLEER. The CDR3 loop spans 16 amino acids. V lost 4 bases and J lost 4; bases outside the gene matches: 4. The CDR3 coding sequence is TGCGCCAGCAGCCCCCAACTAGCGGGGGGGTACAATGAGCAGTTCTTC. This sequence encodes CASSPQLAGGYNEQFF.

The chain uses TRBV21-1 and TRBJ2-1; the table names TRBD1, a call not compared with the DNA. TRBV21-1 is given as a pseudogene. There are 16 residues in the CDR3. CDR3 residues: CASSKGRAGLYNEQFF. The CDR3 nucleotides read TGTGCCAGCAGCAAAGGCCGGGCAGGGCTCTACAATGAGCAGTTCTTC.

The chain joins TRBV19 to TRBJ2-1; D is unclear. The germline gives CDR1 LNHDA, CDR2 SQIVND (reference sequence). This CDR3 spans 14 amino acids. Trimming left V 3 bases short and J 2 bases short, with 8 bases between. Here the CDR3 DNA reads TGTGCCAGTAGTATTGACACCGCCTACAATGAGCAGTTCTTC. Translated: CASSIDTAYNEQFF.

This clone was seen just once. The genes are TRBV10-3 and TRBJ1-1; a weak D match, TRBD1 (6 bases). There are 16 residues in the CDR3. V was clipped by 9 bases and J by 0 bases, with 20 bases between them. From germline, CDR1 is ENHRY and CDR2 SYGVKD. The CDR3 sequence: CAIYDGTTSMNTEAFF. The DNA of the CDR3 is TGTGCCATATACGACGGGACAACGTCCATGAACACTGAAGCTTTCTTT.

Written as DNA, the CDR3 is TGTGCCAGCAGTTACTCGAGTGCGGACTGGGAACACGTC. Translating gives CASSYSSADWEHV. The rearrangement joins TRBV6-5 to TRBJ2-7, with a tentative D call TRBD2 (5 bases). In germline, CDR1 is MNHEY, CDR2 SVGAGI. This CDR3 has 13 amino acids.

This clone came up once. The CDR3 reads CASSLSPGAGEQYV. CDR3 sequence (DNA): TGTGCCAGCAGCTTATCCCCCGGGGCGGGGGAGCAGTACGTC. The J gene is TRBJ2-7, the V gene TRBV7-2; D perhaps matches TRBD2 (6 bases). The germline V gene encodes CDR1 SGHTA and CDR2 FQGNSA. Trimming took 2 bases from V and 7 from J, leaving 15 bases between them. The CDR3 contains 14 residues.

J is TRBJ1-5 and V is TRBV5-6, with D perhaps matching TRBD1 (5 bases). Germline V gene lookup returns CDR1 SGHDT and CDR2 YYEEEE. The V end was cut by 0 bases, the J end by 3 bases, with 16 bases between. This CDR3 has 17 amino acids. CDR3 nucleotide sequence: TGTGCCAGCAGCTTGGGGGCAGGGTTGGTAGCCAATCAGCCCCAGCATTTT. This gives the protein CASSLGAGLVANQPQHF.

Worth noting for this clone: This specimen includes other DNA sequences encoding the same CDR3. The V gene is TRBV6-5, the J gene TRBJ1-1; 7 positions match TRBD1. The CDR3 is 15 residues long. Losses at the gene ends were 4 bases for V and 0 bases for J; bases not matched to a gene: 5. Per the germline V gene, CDR1 is MNHEY and CDR2 is SVGAGI. CDR3 sequence reads: CASSSRTGMNTEAFF. The CDR3 nucleotides are TGTGCCAGCAGTTCCCGGACAGGAATGAACACTGAAGCTTTCTTT.

V is TRBV5-4 and J is TRBJ1-2; D is possibly TRBD1 (6 bases). Per germline, CDR1 SGHNT and CDR2 YYREEE (reference sequence). The CDR3 is 12 residues long. Between the trimmed V and J ends, which lost 4 bases and 6 bases, there was a span of 10 bases. CDR3 sequence reads: CASSQAGDGYTF. The CDR3 DNA sequence: TGTGCCAGCAGCCAAGCAGGGGATGGCTACACCTTC.

The chain uses TRBV19 and TRBJ1-5; D perhaps matches TRBD1 (5 bases). V was cut by 3 bases and J by 1 base, with 10 bases left in between. The V gene's germline CDR1 is LNHDA and CDR2 SQIVND (reference sequence). CDR3 length: 15 residues. Here the CDR3 DNA reads TGTGCCAGTAGTATCGCAGGGCGCAGCAATCAGCCCCAGCATTTT. This sequence encodes CASSIAGRSNQPQHF.